This entry features one TCR beta chain sequence. The target antigen is unknown. Vbeta (60) and Jbeta (13) primers were used in the PCR. TCRdb's copy holds only in-frame clones and misses some; the assay was immunoSEQ multiplex PCR. This sample's clone table lists 120,000 to 150,000 clones. The data were taken from a study of cytomegalovirus exposure and HLA in healthy donors. Broader study findings: With later analysis, a missense DCLRE1C variant became linked to TCR beta V- and J-gene trimming.

Sequencing input: PBMCs. This TCR was sampled from a woman aged 18-30 years in good health and CMV-seronegative.

The CDR3 region has the DNA TGTGCCAGCAGCGTCGGGGAAGGGGAAAAACTGTTTTTT. It yields the protein CASSVGEGEKLFF. The gene calls are TRBV9 and TRBJ1-4; D uncertain. There are 13 residues in the CDR3. Germline loops: CDR1 SGDLS, CDR2 YYNGEE. V was clipped by 2 bases and J by 8 bases, with 10 bases between them.